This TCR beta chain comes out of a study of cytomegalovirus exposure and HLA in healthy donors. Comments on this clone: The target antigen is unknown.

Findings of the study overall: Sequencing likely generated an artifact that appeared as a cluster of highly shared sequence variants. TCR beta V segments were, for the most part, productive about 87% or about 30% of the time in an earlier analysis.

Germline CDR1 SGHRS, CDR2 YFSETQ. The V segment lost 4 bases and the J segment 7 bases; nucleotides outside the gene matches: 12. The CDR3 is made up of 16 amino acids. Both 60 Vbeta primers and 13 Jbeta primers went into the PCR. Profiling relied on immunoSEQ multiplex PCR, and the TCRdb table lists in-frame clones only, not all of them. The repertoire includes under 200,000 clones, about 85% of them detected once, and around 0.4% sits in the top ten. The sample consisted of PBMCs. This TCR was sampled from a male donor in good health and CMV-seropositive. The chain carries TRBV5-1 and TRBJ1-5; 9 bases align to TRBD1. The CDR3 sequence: CASSPNGQGFGQPQHF. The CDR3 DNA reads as TGCGCCAGCAGCCCTAACGGACAGGGGTTTGGCCAGCCCCAGCATTTT.